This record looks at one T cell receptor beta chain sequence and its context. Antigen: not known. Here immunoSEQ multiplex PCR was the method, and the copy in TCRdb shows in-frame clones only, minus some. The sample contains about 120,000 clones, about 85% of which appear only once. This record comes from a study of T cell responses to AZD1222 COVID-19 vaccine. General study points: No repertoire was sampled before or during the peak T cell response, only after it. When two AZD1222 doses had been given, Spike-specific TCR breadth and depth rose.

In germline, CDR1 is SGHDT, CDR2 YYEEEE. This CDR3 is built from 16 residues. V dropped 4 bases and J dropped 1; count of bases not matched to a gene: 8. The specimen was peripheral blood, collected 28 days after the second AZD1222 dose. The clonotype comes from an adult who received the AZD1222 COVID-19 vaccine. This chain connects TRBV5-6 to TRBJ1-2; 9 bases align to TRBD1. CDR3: CASSKPGTGNNYGYTF. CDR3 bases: TGTGCCAGCAGCAAACCCGGGACAGGGAATAACTATGGCTACACCTTC.